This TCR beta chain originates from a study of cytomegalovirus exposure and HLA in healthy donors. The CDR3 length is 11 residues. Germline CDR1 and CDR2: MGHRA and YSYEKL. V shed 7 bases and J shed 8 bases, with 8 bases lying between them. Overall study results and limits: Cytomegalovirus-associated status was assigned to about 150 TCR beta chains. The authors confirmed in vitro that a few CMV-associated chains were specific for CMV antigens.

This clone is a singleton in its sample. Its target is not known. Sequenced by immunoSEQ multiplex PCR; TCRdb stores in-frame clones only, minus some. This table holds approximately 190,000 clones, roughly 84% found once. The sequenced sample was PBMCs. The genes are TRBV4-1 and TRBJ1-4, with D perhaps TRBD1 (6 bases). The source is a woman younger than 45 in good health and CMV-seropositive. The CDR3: CASKGEEKLFF. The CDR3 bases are TGCGCCAGCAAGGGGGAGGAAAAACTGTTTTTT.